The entry that follows covers one T cell receptor (beta chain) sequence. Until they underwent thyroid surgery, no patient had received any treatment. The sample is drawn from a study of metastatic and nonmetastatic thyroid tumors. Germline V lookup: CDR1 DFQATT, CDR2 SNEGSKA (reference sequence). This CDR3 comprises 12 residues. V lost 4 bases, J lost 5 bases, and 8 bases lay in between. TCRdb reassembled clones from the PCR reads with MiXCR. Among 35,000 to 50,000 clones listed, about 12% were seen once. The chain links TRBV20-1 to TRBJ2-2; D is ambiguous. The sequence derives from a male donor with papillary thyroid cancer or a benign thyroid nodule (not recorded which). Some clones in this sample may be carry-over from other donors' samples. Source material: blood. This CDR3 is CSATGVTGELFF. The CDR3 DNA sequence: TGCAGTGCTACCGGAGTTACCGGGGAGCTGTTTTTT.